The 15 T cell receptor beta chains presented below share a single source sample, sequenced in a study of blood T cell repertoires in COVID-19. The table came from immunoSEQ multiplex PCR; TCRdb's copy has only in-frame clones and leaves some out. The sample records 70,000 or so clones, about nine tenths being singletons. The sample comprised peripheral blood. The receptors originated from a woman aged 60-75 years with acute or convalescent COVID-19.

The chain recombines TRBV2 with TRBJ2-7, with a weak D call TRBD2 (6 bases). The CDR3 has 14 residues. Deletions cut 5 bases from V and 0 bases from J, with 11 bases between. The V gene's germline CDR1 is SNHLY and CDR2 FYNNEI. The DNA of the CDR3 is TGTGCCAGCAGTCAGGCGGGGCGCTCCTACGAGCAGTACTTC. It yields the protein CASSQAGRSYEQYF.

V is TRBV5-1 and J is TRBJ1-1; D gene unclear. This CDR3 contains 17 residues. V was shortened by 1 base and J by 4 bases, with 20 bases between the two germline ends. CDR1 and CDR2 (germline): SGHRS, YFSETQ. CDR3 nucleotides: TGCGCCAGCAGCTTGATGGTCAAGGCAGGTAGGCCCACTGAAGCTTTCTTT. Protein: CASSLMVKAGRPTEAFF.

The gene calls are TRBV6-4 and TRBJ2-7; TRBD2 agrees at 8 bases. The CDR3 runs to 14 residues. V shed 6 bases and J 4 bases; nucleotides not matched to a gene: 8. Germline values: CDR1 MRHNA, CDR2 SNTAGT. The CDR3: CASSTGGPLYEQYF. DNA for the CDR3: TGTGCCAGCAGCACGGGAGGGCCACTTTACGAGCAGTACTTC.

V gene TRBV6-1 combines with J gene TRBJ1-2; D unclear. Deletions cut 4 bases from V and 8 bases from J, with 26 bases between. The germline CDR1 and CDR2 sequences are MNHNS and SASEGT. This CDR3 has 17 amino acids. As DNA, the CDR3 is TGTGCCAGCAGTGGGGCTTACAATCGGTTCTCACCTCTGGGCTACACCTTC. It yields the protein CASSGAYNRFSPLGYTF.

V usage is TRBV9 and J usage is TRBJ1-1; 7 bases fit TRBD1. Per germline, CDR1 SGDLS and CDR2 YYNGEE. The junction had 4 bases not matched to a gene; V was cut back by 2 bases and J by 0 bases. There are 15 residues in the CDR3. The DNA of the CDR3 is TGTGCCAGCAGCGTGGTGACAGGGATGAACACTGAAGCTTTCTTT. It yields the protein CASSVVTGMNTEAFF.

Remarks on this clone: Other DNA variants within this sample encode the same CDR3. The V and J genes are TRBV3-1 (or the pseudogene TRBV3-2) and TRBJ1-5; the match to TRBD1 covers 7 bases. The CDR3 extends over 13 amino acids. Unmatched junction bases numbered 3, after V lost 3 bases and J lost 7 bases. From germline, CDR1 is LGHDT and CDR2 YNNKEL (reference sequence). The CDR3 here is CASSQGRGQPQHF. CDR3 sequence (DNA): TGTGCCAGCAGCCAGGGCAGGGGGCAGCCCCAGCATTTT.

The chain recombines TRBV3-1 (or the pseudogene TRBV3-2) with TRBJ1-3; no definite D call. This CDR3 region has 15 residues. CDR1 is LGHDT, CDR2 YNNKEL, per germline (reference sequence). The V end lost 1 base, the J end lost 0 bases, and 7 bases lay between the germline ends. The CDR3 region has the DNA TGTGCCAGCAGCCAAGCTAAACTCTCTGGAAACACCATATATTTT. Translated, it gives CASSQAKLSGNTIYF.

The chain carries TRBV2 and TRBJ2-2; 7 bases map to TRBD1. This CDR3 has 14 residues. Germline V gene sequence: CDR1 SNHLY, CDR2 FYNNEI. Losses at the gene ends were 8 bases for V and 0 bases for J; bases not matched to a gene: 3. The CDR3, as DNA: TGTGCCAGCCGTGGGACAGCGAACACCGGGGAGCTGTTTTTT. It is translated as CASRGTANTGELFF.

This rearrangement joins TRBV28 to TRBJ1-4, with 8 bases aligning to TRBD1. The CDR3 loop spans 14 amino acids. The germline gives CDR1 MDHEN, CDR2 SYDVKM. J lost 3 bases, V lost 9 bases, and 6 bases had no gene match. The CDR3 DNA reads as TGTGCCAGTCAGGGGGCTGGATCTAATGAAAAACTGTTTTTT. Its translation is CASQGAGSNEKLFF.

This clone was counted a single time. The genes are TRBV28 and TRBJ1-3, with D uncertain. Germline V CDR1 and CDR2: MDHEN, SYDVKM. This CDR3 has 17 amino acids. Trimming took off 2 bases at V and 4 bases at J, with 18 bases between the two ends. The CDR3 here is CASSLPPWAGGGNTIYF. In DNA, the CDR3 is TGTGCCAGCAGTTTACCCCCGTGGGCGGGCGGCGGAAACACCATATATTTT.

The rearrangement joins TRBV6-5 to TRBJ1-2, with D tentatively TRBD1 (5 bases). CDR1 is MNHEY, CDR2 SVGAGI, per germline. The CDR3 loop spans 12 amino acids. V lost 6 bases and J lost 3, with 8 bases in between. The CDR3 nucleotides are TGTGCCAGCAGAGGGGCTTACTATGGCTACACCTTC. Translated: CASRGAYYGYTF.

The chain employs TRBV4-2 and TRBJ1-6; perhaps TRBD1 as D (5 bases). This CDR3 region has 15 residues. The germline V and J ends were trimmed by 1 base and 4 bases, with 8 bases remaining between them. Germline CDR1 reads LGHNA; CDR2 reads YNFKEQ. The CDR3 DNA is TGTGCCAGCAGCCAAGTGCAGGGTTATAATTCACCCCTCCACTTT. This translates into CASSQVQGYNSPLHF.

The CDR3 sequence is CASSTSGEETQYF. CDR3 DNA sequence: TGTGCCAGCAGCACTAGCGGGGAAGAGACCCAGTACTTC. This sequence joins TRBV12-3 or TRBV12-4 and TRBJ2-5; 10 nucleotides line up with TRBD2. V shed 6 bases, J shed 3 bases, and the junction held 1 base outside the gene matches. The CDR3 runs 13 residues.

The chain joins TRBV25-1 to TRBJ2-3, with 8 bases that match TRBD2. The ends lost 2 bases at V and 2 bases at J; junction bases unmatched: 3. This CDR3 is built from 15 residues. CDR1 is MGHDK and CDR2 is SYGVNS in the germline V gene. As DNA, the CDR3 is TGTGCCAGCAGTGAAGCGGGGGGTTACACAGATACGCAGTATTTT. Its translation: CASSEAGGYTDTQYF.

This clone has only one observation. This chain joins TRBV19 and TRBJ2-3; D might be TRBD2 (6 bases). Between the trimmed V and J ends, which lost 3 bases and 3 bases, there was a span of 7 bases. Germline CDR1 and CDR2: LNHDA and SQIVND (reference sequence). The CDR3 length is 13 residues. DNA for the CDR3: TGTGCCAGTAGTATCGCGGGGACAGATACGCAGTATTTT. Its protein product is CASSIAGTDTQYF.